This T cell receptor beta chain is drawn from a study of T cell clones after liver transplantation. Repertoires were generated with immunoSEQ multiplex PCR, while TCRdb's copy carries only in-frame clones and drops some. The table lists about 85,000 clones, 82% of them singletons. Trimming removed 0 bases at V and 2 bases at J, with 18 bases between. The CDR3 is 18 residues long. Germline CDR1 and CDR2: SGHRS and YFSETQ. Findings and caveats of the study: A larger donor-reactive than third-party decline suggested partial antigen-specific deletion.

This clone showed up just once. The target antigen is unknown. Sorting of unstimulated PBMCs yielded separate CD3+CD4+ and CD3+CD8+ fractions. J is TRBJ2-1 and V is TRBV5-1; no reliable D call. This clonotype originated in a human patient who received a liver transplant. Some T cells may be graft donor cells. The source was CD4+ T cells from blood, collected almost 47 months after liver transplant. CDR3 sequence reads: CASSLDWRPPETYNEQFF. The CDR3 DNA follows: TGCGCCAGCAGCTTGGACTGGCGGCCCCCCGAAACCTACAATGAGCAGTTCTTC.